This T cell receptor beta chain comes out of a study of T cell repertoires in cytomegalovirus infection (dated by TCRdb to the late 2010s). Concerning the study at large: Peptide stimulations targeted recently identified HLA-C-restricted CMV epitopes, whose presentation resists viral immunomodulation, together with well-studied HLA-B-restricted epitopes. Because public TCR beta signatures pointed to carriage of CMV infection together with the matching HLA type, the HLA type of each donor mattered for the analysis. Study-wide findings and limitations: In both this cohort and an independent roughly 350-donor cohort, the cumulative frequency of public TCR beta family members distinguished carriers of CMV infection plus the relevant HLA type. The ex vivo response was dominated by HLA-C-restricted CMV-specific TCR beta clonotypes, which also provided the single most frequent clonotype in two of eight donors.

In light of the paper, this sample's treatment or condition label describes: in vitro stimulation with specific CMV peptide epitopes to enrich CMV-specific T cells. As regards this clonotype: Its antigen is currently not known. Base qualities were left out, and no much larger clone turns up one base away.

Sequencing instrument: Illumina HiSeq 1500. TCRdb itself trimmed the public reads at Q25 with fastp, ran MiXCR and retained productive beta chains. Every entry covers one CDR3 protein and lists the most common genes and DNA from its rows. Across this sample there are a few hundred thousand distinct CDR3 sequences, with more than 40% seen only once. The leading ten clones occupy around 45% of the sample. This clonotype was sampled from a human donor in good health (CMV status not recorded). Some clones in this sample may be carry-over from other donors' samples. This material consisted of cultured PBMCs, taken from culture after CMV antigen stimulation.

The CDR3 protein: CASSSLSRTEGPYNEQFF. The nucleotides read TGTGCCAGCAGTTCACTATCGAGGACAGAGGGGCCCTACAATGAGCAGTTCTTC. Recombination connected TRBV6-5 to TRBJ2-1, and TRBD1 may be the D gene, going by 6 matching bases. The CDR3 goes from the cysteine to the phenylalanine over 18 residues. CDR3 DNA only is kept here, 54 bases in frame from base 1. Trimming takes 4 bases from V and 2 bases from J, and the germline ends sit 21 bases apart. Taken from the germline V gene, the CDR1 and CDR2 loops are MNHEY and SVGAGI.